These 15 T cell receptor beta chains were all obtained from the same sample, sequenced in a study of graft-versus-host responses after intestinal transplantation. The table came from immunoSEQ multiplex PCR; TCRdb's copy has only in-frame clones and leaves some out. The table lists 9,500 to 14,000 clones, over 60% of them singletons, with around 32% in the top ten. The source material was PBMCs, sampled about 490 days after intestinal transplant. The receptors originated from a human patient who received an intestinal transplant, so some T cells may come from the graft donor.

The chain has TRBV28 and TRBJ2-7; tentatively, D is TRBD2 (5 bases). Germline CDR1 reads MDHEN; CDR2 reads SYDVKM. The CDR3 covers 13 residues. CDR3 nucleotide sequence: TGTGCTCACGCTATTGGGAGCTCCTACGAGCAGTACTTC. This encodes CAHAIGSSYEQYF.

The chain links TRBV10-3 to TRBJ2-7, with 7 bases aligning to TRBD1. CDR3 size: 13 residues. CDR1 and CDR2 (germline): ENHRY, SYGVKD. V shed 4 bases and J 3 bases; nucleotides not matched to a gene: 3. For the CDR3, the DNA is TGTGCCATCAGTGGGGACAGAAACTACGAGCAGTACTTC. Its translation: CAISGDRNYEQYF.

This clone was seen only once. The chain recombines TRBV19 with TRBJ2-1; TRBD2 aligns across 8 bases. V lost 0 bases and J lost 7; bases outside the gene matches: 5. CDR1 is LNHDA, CDR2 SQIVND, per germline (reference sequence). This CDR3 contains 15 residues. The CDR3 nucleotides are TGTGCCAGTAGTATAGAGGAGCGGGGGTCGAATGAGCAGTTCTTC. Amino acids: CASSIEERGSNEQFF.

The chain employs TRBV9 and TRBJ2-3; D uncertain. The CDR3 runs to 14 residues. Germline V lookup: CDR1 SGDLS, CDR2 YYNGEE. Trimming removed 2 bases at V and 4 bases at J, with 11 bases between. CDR3 sequence reads: CASSVSLAADTQYF. Written as DNA, the CDR3 is TGTGCCAGCAGCGTGTCCCTTGCCGCAGATACGCAGTATTTT.

This clone turned up a few times. The rearrangement links TRBV20-1 to TRBJ1-2; D unresolved. The V end lost 7 bases, the J end lost 7 bases, and 13 bases lay between the germline ends. The CDR3 runs to 11 residues. In germline, CDR1 is DFQATT, CDR2 SNEGSKA (reference sequence). CDR3 coding DNA: TGCAGTGGGCAACGGGAGTCTGGCTACACCTTC. Its translation is CSGQRESGYTF.

This clone was seen a single time. The chain couples TRBV6-1 to TRBJ1-5; 7 nucleotides align to TRBD1. Unmatched junction bases numbered 3, after V lost 1 base and J lost 3 bases. The CDR3 covers 15 residues. The germline gives CDR1 MNHNS, CDR2 SASEGT. CDR3 region: CASSEVTGSNQPQHF. In nucleotides, the CDR3 is TGTGCCAGCAGTGAAGTGACAGGGTCCAATCAGCCCCAGCATTTT.

This clone was seen only a few times. This chain joins TRBV19 and TRBJ1-1, with a possible D match to TRBD1 (5 bases). Trimming cost V 6 bases and J 1 base, with 6 bases left between them. The CDR3 length is 12 residues. Germline V gives CDR1 LNHDA, CDR2 SQIVND (reference sequence). CDR3 nucleotides: TGTGCCAGTAGCACAGGGAACACTGAAGCTTTCTTT. Encoded protein: CASSTGNTEAFF.

The rearrangement uses TRBV28 and TRBJ1-5; D remains ambiguous. Trimming stripped 1 base from V and 4 bases from J, with 8 bases between. This CDR3 is built from 14 residues. Germline values: CDR1 MDHEN, CDR2 SYDVKM. The CDR3 DNA is TGTGCCAGCAGTTTATACCGGGGAAATCAGCCCCAGCATTTT. As protein: CASSLYRGNQPQHF.

The chain uses TRBV6-1 and TRBJ1-1; D might be TRBD1 (5 bases). V gave up 4 bases and J gave up 0 bases, with 6 bases separating them. The germline gives CDR1 MNHNS, CDR2 SASEGT. The CDR3 is 13 amino acids. CDR3 DNA: TGTGCCAGCAGTGCCAGGGTGAACACTGAAGCTTTCTTT. It yields the protein CASSARVNTEAFF.

Note on this clone: At one end, the junction sequence differs from germline, possibly due to a read error. The rearrangement uses TRBV5-4 and TRBJ2-2; TRBD1 matches at 8 bases. Germline lookup yields CDR1 SGHNT and CDR2 YYREEE (reference sequence). The CDR3 contains 14 residues. The CDR3 here is CASRLDRAVGELFF. CDR3 nucleotides: TGTGCCAGCAGATTGGACAGGGCGGTCGGGGAGCTGTTTTTT.

Only a few counts were recorded for this clone. The chain uses TRBV6-4 and TRBJ2-2; 9 nucleotides align to TRBD2. CDR1 and CDR2 from the germline V gene are MRHNA and SNTAGT. The CDR3 contains 16 residues. Losses at the gene ends were 3 bases for V and 6 bases for J; bases not matched to a gene: 8. CDR3 in amino acids: CASSEGPGLASGELFF. CDR3 in DNA: TGTGCCAGCAGTGAGGGACCGGGACTAGCATCCGGGGAGCTGTTTTTT.

This chain connects TRBV30 to TRBJ2-5, with 14 bases aligning to TRBD2. Germline CDR1 reads GTSNPN; CDR2 reads SVGIG (reference sequence). CDR3 length: 16 amino acids. V lost 3 bases, J lost 1 base, and 4 bases stayed unmatched. The CDR3 nucleotides are TGTGCCTGGAGACTGGGACTAGCGGGAGCCCAAGAGACCCAGTACTTC. Residues: CAWRLGLAGAQETQYF. Full variable domain (outside the CDR3, taken from reference TRBV30 and TRBJ2-5): SQTIHQWPATLVQPVGSPLSLECTVEGTSNPNLYWYRQAAGRGLQLLFYSVGIGQISSEVPQNLSASRPQDRQFILSSKKLLLSDSGFYLCAWRLGLAGAQETQYFGPGTRLLVL.

The chain couples TRBV5-4 to TRBJ2-3; D ambiguous. The CDR3 runs to 14 residues. V was cut by 3 bases and J by 5 bases, with 13 bases left in between. Germline CDR1 is SGHNT and CDR2 is YYREEE (reference sequence). Here the CDR3 DNA reads TGTGCCAGCAGCTACGATCCGGCGGAAGATACGCAGTATTTT. Residues: CASSYDPAEDTQYF. Full variable domain (missing parts from reference TRBV5-4 and TRBJ2-3): ETGVTQSPTHLIKTRGQQVTLRCSSQSGHNTVSWYQQALGQGPQFIFQYYREEENGRGNFPPRFSGLQFPNYSSELNVNALELDDSALYLCASSYDPAEDTQYFGPGTRLTVL.

This clone was picked up one time. The chain's CDR3 is CASSRQGQGWTGELFF. Written as DNA, the CDR3 is TGTGCCAGTAGTCGACAGGGACAGGGATGGACCGGGGAGCTGTTTTTT. The V and J genes are TRBV19 and TRBJ2-2, with 9 bases identical to TRBD1. The CDR3 runs to 16 residues. V shed 5 bases and J 5 bases; nucleotides not matched to a gene: 9. Germline-derived CDR1 and CDR2 are LNHDA and SQIVND (reference sequence).

This chain uses TRBV18 with TRBJ2-7; D call uncertain. The V end was cut by 3 bases, the J end by 3 bases, with 12 bases between. The CDR3 is 14 amino acids. Germline values: CDR1 KGHSH, CDR2 LQKENI. The DNA for the CDR3 is TGTGCCAGCTCACCGCCCGGGCCTCTCTACGAGCAGTACTTC. This translates into CASSPPGPLYEQYF.